This T cell receptor beta chain comes out of a study of neurological immune-mediated disorders. Across the study: Of the approximately 34 patients with multiple sclerosis, roughly 30 had relapsing-remitting MS, whereas the remaining 3 had secondary progressive MS.

This CDR3 has 16 residues. The germline gives CDR1 DFQATT, CDR2 SNEGSKA (reference sequence). Trimming took 3 bases from V and 5 from J; bases not matched to a gene: 12. This clonotype was counted at least ten times. What it recognizes is unknown. Findings and limits, study-wide: The greatest degree of TCR clonal expansion was observed in HTLV-1-associated myelopathy, with the lowest in multiple sclerosis, below that of healthy controls.

Time point meaning: longitudinal time-point 1 (baseline). The unsorted libraries were made from 2 million PBMCs kept at -80 C. 5'RACE with 10-nucleotide random UMIs produced the cDNA. TCRdb re-derived calls from the 5' RACE reads in MiXCR, one entry per CDR3 protein. The sample yields tens of thousands of distinct CDR3 sequences, more than 3% seen once. The source of this sequence is an older woman with multiple sclerosis. This sequence joins TRBV20-1 and TRBJ1-5; TRBD1 agrees at 8 bases. Sequencing was performed on PBMCs. The CDR3 is CSARWTGRRGDQPQHF. The DNA of the CDR3 is TGCAGTGCTAGGTGGACAGGGAGGAGAGGGGATCAGCCCCAGCATTTT.